The present T cell receptor beta chain was sequenced within a study of immune reconstitution after stem cell transplant in scleroderma (dated by TCRdb to between 2016 and 2019). Concerning this clonotype itself: What antigen it recognizes has not been identified. Nothing much larger sits one base from this clone, and base qualities are not available.

Via the germline V gene (reference sequence), CDR1 is LNHDA and CDR2 SQIVND. The germline V end is reduced by 3 bases and the J end by 10 bases; junction bases left unmatched: 11. The CDR3 runs 14 amino acids, cysteine and phenylalanine included. Only the CDR3 portion is preserved as DNA: 42 bases, with reading frame beginning at the first base. The library was produced with RT-PCR. The reads were generated on an Illumina MiSeq. The raw public reads went through TCRdb reprocessing: fastp at Q25, MiXCR clone calling, in-frame beta chains kept. Each CDR3 protein gets just one entry, which takes the most common genes and DNA from the rows behind it. For this sample the table gives roughly 2,400 distinct CDR3 sequences, of which 11% were detected only once. Of the sample, approximately 16% is held by the ten largest clones.

The TCR originated in a female donor with systemic sclerosis. The chain joins TRBV19 to TRBJ1-1, and TRBD1 aligns with 7 junction nucleotides. The specimen was collected before or after autologous hematopoietic stem cell transplantation (not recorded which). The encoded CDR3 is CASSILGTVQGAFF. The DNA sequence is as follows: TGTGCCAGTAGTATCCTCGGGACAGTCCAAGGAGCTTTCTTT.